The next 21 T cell receptor beta chains were all read from a single sample in a study of T cell responses to AZD1222 COVID-19 vaccine. Assay: immunoSEQ multiplex PCR; the TCRdb copy retains only in-frame clones and omits some. Its listing shows some 150,000 clones. Sequencing input: peripheral blood. The receptors were gathered from an adult in good health.

A note on this clone: Other DNA sequences in the sample encode the same CDR3. V usage is TRBV30 and J usage is TRBJ2-7; 8 bases match TRBD1. Germline-derived CDR1 and CDR2 are GTSNPN and SVGIG (reference sequence). The trim removed 2 bases at V and 4 bases at J, leaving 1 base unmatched. The CDR3 is 12 amino acids. CDR3 in amino acids: CAWSRQGYEQYF. In nucleotides, the CDR3 is TGTGCCTGGAGTCGACAGGGGTACGAGCAGTACTTC.

V is TRBV6-6 and J is TRBJ1-1; no reliable D call. Trimming cost V 2 bases and J 1 base, with 8 bases left between them. This CDR3 region has 14 residues. Germline lookup yields CDR1 MNHNY and CDR2 SVGAGI (reference sequence). The CDR3 nucleotides read TGTGCCAGCAGTTACGCTTCCAGGAACACTGAAGCTTTCTTT. This translates into CASSYASRNTEAFF.

The CDR3 region is CASSPPLASYNEQFF. In nucleotides, the CDR3 is TGTGCCAGCAGCCCTCCTCTGGCCTCCTACAATGAGCAGTTCTTC. The V call is TRBV7-9, the J call TRBJ2-1; D is unclear. Germline values: CDR1 SEHNR, CDR2 FQNEAQ (reference sequence). This CDR3 contains 15 residues. The ends were cut back, 5 bases at V and 0 bases at J, with 11 bases in the middle. The full variable domain, with the rest looked up from reference TRBV7-9 and TRBJ2-1, is DTGVSQNPRHKITKRGQNVTFRCDPISEHNRLYWYRQTLGQGPEFLTYFQNEAQLEKSRLLSDRFSAERPKGSFSTLEIQRTEQGDSAMYLCASSPPLASYNEQFFGPGTRLTVL.

This chain links TRBV19 with TRBJ1-2; 9 positions agree with TRBD1. The CDR3 sequence is 15 residues long. Trimming at V came to 5 bases and at J to 2 bases, leaving 6 bases not matched to a gene. Germline loops: CDR1 LNHDA, CDR2 SQIVND (reference sequence). CDR3 nucleotide sequence: TGTGCCAGTAGTCCGGGACAGGGATCCAACTATGGCTACACCTTC. This gives the protein CASSPGQGSNYGYTF.

CDR3 in DNA: TGTGCCAGCAGTGAACAGGGACAGCTAAACTATGGCTACACCTTC. Its translation: CASSEQGQLNYGYTF. J is TRBJ1-2 and V is TRBV6-1; TRBD1 agrees at 7 bases. Germline CDR1 MNHNS, CDR2 SASEGT. The CDR3 is made up of 15 amino acids. V lost 2 bases, J lost 2 bases, and 5 bases stayed unmatched.

The gene calls are TRBV19 and TRBJ2-1; D is unclear. The V gene lost 0 bases and the J gene lost 2 bases, with 8 bases spanning the gap. Per the germline V gene, CDR1 is LNHDA and CDR2 is SQIVND (reference sequence). The CDR3 is made up of 15 amino acids. The CDR3: CASSIEGIPYNEQFF. CDR3 coding DNA: TGTGCCAGTAGTATAGAGGGGATTCCCTACAATGAGCAGTTCTTC.

The rearrangement uses TRBV6-5 and TRBJ1-1; TRBD1 matches 7 bases. The germline V gene encodes CDR1 MNHEY and CDR2 SVGAGI. The CDR3 runs 14 residues. The V gene end was trimmed by 6 bases and the J gene end by 4 bases; junction bases not matched to a gene: 8. In DNA, the CDR3 is TGTGCCAGCAGCCGAACAGGGGCGACCACTGAAGCTTTCTTT. It encodes CASSRTGATTEAFF.

The chain has TRBV10-3 and TRBJ1-1, with 9 nucleotides matching TRBD1. This CDR3 is 13 amino acids long. J lost 4 bases, V lost 7 bases, and 4 bases had no gene match. The germline V gene encodes CDR1 ENHRY and CDR2 SYGVKD. The CDR3, as DNA: TGTGCCATCATGACAGGGGGAGGCACTGAAGCTTTCTTT. It translates to CAIMTGGGTEAFF.

This sequence joins TRBV19 and TRBJ2-5; D may match TRBD1 or TRBD2 (5 bases each). The germline V gene encodes CDR1 LNHDA and CDR2 SQIVND (reference sequence). The CDR3 covers 15 residues. Trimming cost V 5 bases and J 0 bases, with 13 bases left between them. This CDR3 reads CASSGGNGYQETQYF. In nucleotides, the CDR3 is TGTGCCAGTAGTGGGGGAAATGGGTACCAAGAGACCCAGTACTTC.

The V gene is TRBV6-5, the J gene TRBJ2-1, with 7 bases fitting TRBD1. The CDR3 consists of 11 residues. Looked up from germline, CDR1 is MNHEY and CDR2 is SVGAGI. Trimming removed 6 bases from V and 16 bases from J; junction bases left unmatched: 9. The CDR3: CASSPGTEYFF. For the CDR3, the DNA is TGTGCCAGCAGCCCCGGGACAGAATATTTCTTC.

This chain links TRBV3-1 (or the pseudogene TRBV3-2) with TRBJ1-6, with a tentative D call TRBD1 (6 bases). CDR1 is LGHDT, CDR2 YNNKEL, per germline (reference sequence). The CDR3 is 15 residues long. V was trimmed by 3 bases and J by 5 bases, leaving 11 bases between them. CDR3 DNA: TGTGCCAGCAGCCACGGGGGGGCGAATAATTCACCCCTCCACTTT. Protein sequence: CASSHGGANNSPLHF.

The chain couples TRBV19 to TRBJ2-1, with D tentatively TRBD1 (6 bases). Trimming stripped 2 bases from V and 7 bases from J, with 15 bases between. CDR1 LNHDA and CDR2 SQIVND come from the germline V gene (reference sequence). The CDR3 loop spans 15 amino acids. The CDR3 spells CASSIYGAGVNEQFF. CDR3 sequence (DNA): TGTGCCAGTAGTATATATGGGGCAGGGGTAAATGAGCAGTTCTTC.

The V gene is TRBV9, the J gene TRBJ2-1; 9 bases align to TRBD1. The CDR3 is 16 residues long. The junction had 12 bases not matched to a gene; V was cut back by 7 bases and J by 4 bases. Per the germline V gene, CDR1 is SGDLS and CDR2 is YYNGEE. DNA for the CDR3: TGTGCCAGCTCTCTAGGACAGGGGAATTCTTACAATGAGCAGTTCTTC. It is translated as CASSLGQGNSYNEQFF.

CDR3: CASSLRSAGAGNTIYF. DNA of the CDR3: TGTGCCAGCAGCTTGCGTAGTGCAGGGGCTGGAAACACCATATATTTT. The V call is TRBV7-6, the J call TRBJ1-3; D is perhaps TRBD1 (6 bases). This CDR3 has 16 residues. Trimming took 3 bases from V and 2 from J, leaving 14 bases between them. Germline V CDR1 and CDR2: SGHVS, FNYEAQ. The variable domain in full, with the rest retrieved from reference TRBV7-6 and TRBJ1-3, is GAGVSQSPRYKVTKRGQDVALRCDPISGHVSLYWYRQALGQGPEFLTYFNYEAQQDKSGLPNDRFSAERPEGSISTLTIQRTEQRDSAMYRCASSLRSAGAGNTIYFGEGSWLTVV.

This rearrangement joins TRBV5-1 to TRBJ1-6; 9 nucleotides align to TRBD1. V shed 5 bases, J shed 7 bases, and the junction held 10 bases outside the gene matches. The CDR3 is 16 amino acids. Germline V gives CDR1 SGHRS, CDR2 YFSETQ. CDR3 loop: CASRKIPGQGNSPLHF. The CDR3 DNA reads TGCGCCAGCAGAAAAATACCGGGACAGGGAAATTCACCCCTCCACTTT.

V usage is TRBV4-1 and J usage is TRBJ1-5, with TRBD1 identical over 8 bases. The CDR3 is 17 amino acids. Looked up from germline, CDR1 is MGHRA and CDR2 is YSYEKL. V lost 4 bases and J lost 6; bases outside the gene matches: 14. The CDR3 DNA reads as TGCGCCAGCAGCCCACACCGGACAGGGCGGGAGGTTCAGCCCCAGCATTTT. It yields the protein CASSPHRTGREVQPQHF.

The V gene is TRBV28, the J gene TRBJ1-5, with D hard to call. Germline values: CDR1 MDHEN, CDR2 SYDVKM. The CDR3 is 15 residues long. Trimming pared 1 base from V and 2 bases from J, leaving 9 bases between. The CDR3 region is CASSLLSGGNQPQHF. DNA for the CDR3: TGTGCCAGCAGTTTATTATCGGGTGGCAATCAGCCCCAGCATTTT.

This chain uses TRBV6-2 or TRBV6-3 with TRBJ1-4, with a possible D match to TRBD1 (5 bases). The germline V gene encodes CDR1 MNHEY and CDR2 SVGEGT. This CDR3 contains 16 residues. V dropped 2 bases and J dropped 7 bases, with 17 bases sitting between them. The CDR3 sequence is CASSYGLAVGGEKLFF. CDR3 nucleotide sequence: TGTGCCAGCAGTTACGGCCTAGCGGTTGGGGGTGAAAAACTGTTTTTT.

The rearrangement uses TRBV4-2 and TRBJ2-7; 10 bases match TRBD1. CDR1 is LGHNA, CDR2 YNFKEQ, per germline. This CDR3 contains 15 residues. Trimming at V came to 4 bases and at J to 7 bases, leaving 10 bases not matched to a gene. The CDR3 DNA follows: TGTGCCAGCAGCCTCCCAGGGACAGGGGTGTATGAGCAGTACTTC. Translated, it gives CASSLPGTGVYEQYF.

The chain uses TRBV27 and TRBJ1-1; D is undetermined. V lost 5 bases to trimming and J lost 5 bases, with 15 bases between them. The germline V gene encodes CDR1 MNHEY and CDR2 SMNVEV (reference sequence). There are 14 residues in the CDR3. Here the CDR3 reads CASSAEGYRTEAFF. CDR3 in DNA: TGTGCCAGCAGTGCGGAAGGGTATAGGACTGAAGCTTTCTTT.

The CDR3 region has the DNA TGTGCCAGCTCACTCAGGCTGGGGTGGGGGAATCAGCCCCAGCATTTT. Amino acids: CASSLRLGWGNQPQHF. This sequence joins TRBV18 and TRBJ1-5; tentatively, D is TRBD1 (5 bases). The CDR3 is 16 amino acids. From germline, CDR1 is KGHSH and CDR2 LQKENI. V lost 4 bases and J lost 4, with 17 bases in between. Based on the CDR3 plus reference TRBV18 and TRBJ1-5, the full variable domain is NAGVMQNPRHLVRRRGQEARLRCSPMKGHSHVYWYRQLPEEGLKFMVYLQKENIIDESGMPKERFSAEFPKEGPSILRIQQVVRGDSAAYFCASSLRLGWGNQPQHFGDGTRLSIL.